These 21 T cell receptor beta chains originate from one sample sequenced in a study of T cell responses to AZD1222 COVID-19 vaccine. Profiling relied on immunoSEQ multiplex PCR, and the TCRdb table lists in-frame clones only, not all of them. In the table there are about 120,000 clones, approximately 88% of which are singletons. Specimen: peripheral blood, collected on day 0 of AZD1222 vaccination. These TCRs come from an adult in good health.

The DNA for the CDR3 is TGTGCCAGCTCACCAACCTACAACACTGAAGCTTTCTTT. As protein: CASSPTYNTEAFF. The rearrangement uses TRBV18 and TRBJ1-1; D is uncertain. Between the trimmed V and J ends, which lost 2 bases and 2 bases, there was a span of 6 bases. The CDR3 loop spans 13 amino acids. Germline V lookup: CDR1 KGHSH, CDR2 LQKENI. Variable domain in full (rest from reference TRBV18 and TRBJ1-1): NAGVMQNPRHLVRRRGQEARLRCSPMKGHSHVYWYRQLPEEGLKFMVYLQKENIIDESGMPKERFSAEFPKEGPSILRIQQVVRGDSAAYFCASSPTYNTEAFFGQGTRLTVV.

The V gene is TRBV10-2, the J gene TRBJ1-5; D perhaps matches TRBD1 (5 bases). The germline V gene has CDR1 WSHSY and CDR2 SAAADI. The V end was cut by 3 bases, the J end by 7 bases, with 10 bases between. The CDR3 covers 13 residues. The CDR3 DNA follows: TGCGCCAGCAGTGACAGGGCCGGGCAGCCCCAGCATTTT. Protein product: CASSDRAGQPQHF.

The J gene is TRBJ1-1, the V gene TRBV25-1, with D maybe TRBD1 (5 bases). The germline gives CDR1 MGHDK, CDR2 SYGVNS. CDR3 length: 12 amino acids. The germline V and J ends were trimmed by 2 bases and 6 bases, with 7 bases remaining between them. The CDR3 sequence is CASSEQGAEAFF. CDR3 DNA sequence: TGTGCCAGCAGTGAACAGGGCGCTGAAGCTTTCTTT.

CDR3 region: CASSLVALAGPNEQFF. The CDR3 DNA reads as TGTGCCAGCAGCTTAGTTGCACTAGCGGGACCCAATGAGCAGTTCTTC. The rearrangement uses TRBV7-2 and TRBJ2-1; 10 bases match TRBD2. The CDR3 spans 16 residues. Germline V gene sequence: CDR1 SGHTA, CDR2 FQGNSA. Losses at the gene ends were 1 base for V and 6 bases for J; bases not matched to a gene: 6.

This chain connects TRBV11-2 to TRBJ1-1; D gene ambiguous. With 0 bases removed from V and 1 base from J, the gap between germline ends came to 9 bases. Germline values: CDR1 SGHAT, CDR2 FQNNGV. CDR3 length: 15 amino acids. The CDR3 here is CASSLETGSNTEAFF. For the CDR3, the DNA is TGTGCCAGCAGCTTAGAAACGGGATCGAACACTGAAGCTTTCTTT.

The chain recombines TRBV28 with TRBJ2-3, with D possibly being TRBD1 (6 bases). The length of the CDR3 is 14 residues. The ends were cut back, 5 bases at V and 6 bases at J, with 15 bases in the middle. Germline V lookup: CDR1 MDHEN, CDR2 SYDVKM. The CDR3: CASSDRTGRDTQYF. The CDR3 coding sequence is TGTGCCAGCAGTGACAGGACGGGGCGGGATACGCAGTATTTT.

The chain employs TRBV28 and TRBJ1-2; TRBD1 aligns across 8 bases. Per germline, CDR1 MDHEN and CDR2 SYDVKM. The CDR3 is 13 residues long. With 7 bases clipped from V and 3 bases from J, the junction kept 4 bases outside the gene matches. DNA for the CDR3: TGTGCCAGCAAGGCAGGGGGCTACTATGGCTACACCTTC. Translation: CASKAGGYYGYTF.

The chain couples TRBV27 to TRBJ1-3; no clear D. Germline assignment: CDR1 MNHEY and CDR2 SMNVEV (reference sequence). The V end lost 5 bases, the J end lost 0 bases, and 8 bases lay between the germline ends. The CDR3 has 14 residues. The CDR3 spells CASSKSNSGNTIYF. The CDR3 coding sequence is TGTGCCAGCAGTAAGAGTAACTCTGGAAACACCATATATTTT.

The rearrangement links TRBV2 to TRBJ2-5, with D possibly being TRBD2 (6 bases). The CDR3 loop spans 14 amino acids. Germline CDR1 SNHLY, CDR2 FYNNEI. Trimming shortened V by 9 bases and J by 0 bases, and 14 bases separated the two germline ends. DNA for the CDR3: TGTGCCAGTACAACGGACTATTACCAAGAGACCCAGTACTTC. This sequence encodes CASTTDYYQETQYF.

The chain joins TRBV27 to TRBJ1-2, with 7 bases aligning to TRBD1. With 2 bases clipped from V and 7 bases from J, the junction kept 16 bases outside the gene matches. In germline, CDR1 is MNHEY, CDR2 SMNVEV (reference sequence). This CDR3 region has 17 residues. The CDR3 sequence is CASSLTFVEQGFFGYTF. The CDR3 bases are TGTGCCAGCAGTTTAACCTTTGTGGAACAGGGGTTTTTTGGCTACACCTTC.

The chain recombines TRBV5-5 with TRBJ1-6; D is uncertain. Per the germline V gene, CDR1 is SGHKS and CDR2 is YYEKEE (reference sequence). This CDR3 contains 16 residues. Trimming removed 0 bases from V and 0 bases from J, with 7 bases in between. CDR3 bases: TGTGCCAGCAGCTTGGTCCTAGGCTCCTATAATTCACCCCTCCACTTT. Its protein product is CASSLVLGSYNSPLHF.

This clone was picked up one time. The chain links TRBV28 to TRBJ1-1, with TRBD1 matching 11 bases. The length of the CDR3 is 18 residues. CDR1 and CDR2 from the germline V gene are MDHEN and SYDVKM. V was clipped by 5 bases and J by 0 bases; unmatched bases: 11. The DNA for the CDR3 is TGTGCCAGCAGTCCTTGGACAGGGGGCATTGGGATGAACACTGAAGCTTTCTTT. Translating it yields CASSPWTGGIGMNTEAFF.

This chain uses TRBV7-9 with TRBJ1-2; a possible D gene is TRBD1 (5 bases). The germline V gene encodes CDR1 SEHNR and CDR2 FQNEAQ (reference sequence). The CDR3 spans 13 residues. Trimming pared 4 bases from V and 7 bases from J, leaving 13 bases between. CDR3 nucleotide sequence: TGTGCCAGCAGCTCCGCAGACAGTTCTGGCTACACCTTC. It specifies CASSSADSSGYTF.

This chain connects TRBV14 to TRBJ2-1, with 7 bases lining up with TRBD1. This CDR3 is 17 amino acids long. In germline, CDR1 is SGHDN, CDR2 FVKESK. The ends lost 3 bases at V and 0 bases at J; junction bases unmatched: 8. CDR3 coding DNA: TGTGCCAGCAGCCACCCACAGGGGCAAAGCTCCTACAATGAGCAGTTCTTC. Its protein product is CASSHPQGQSSYNEQFF.

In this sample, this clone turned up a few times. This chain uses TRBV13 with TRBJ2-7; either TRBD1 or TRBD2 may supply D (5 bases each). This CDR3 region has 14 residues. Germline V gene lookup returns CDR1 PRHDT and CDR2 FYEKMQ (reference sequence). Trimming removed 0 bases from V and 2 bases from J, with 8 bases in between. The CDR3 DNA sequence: TGTGCCAGCAGCTTAGGCCGAGGGGCCTACGAGCAGTACTTC. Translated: CASSLGRGAYEQYF. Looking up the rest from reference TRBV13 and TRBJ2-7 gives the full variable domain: AAGVIQSPRHLIKEKRETATLKCYPIPRHDTVYWYQQGPGQDPQFLISFYEKMQSDKGSIPDRFSAQQFSDYHSELNMSSLELGDSALYFCASSLGRGAYEQYFGPGTRLTVT.

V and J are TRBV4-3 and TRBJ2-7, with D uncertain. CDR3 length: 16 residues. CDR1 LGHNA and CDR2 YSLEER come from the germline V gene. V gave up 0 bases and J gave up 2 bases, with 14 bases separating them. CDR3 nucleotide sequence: TGCGCCAGCAGCCAAGATCCACGGCAACAGCCCTACGAGCAGTACTTC. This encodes CASSQDPRQQPYEQYF.

This CDR3 reads CASIKWGAGQPQHF. Here the CDR3 DNA reads TGTGCCAGCATCAAGTGGGGGGCGGGTCAGCCCCAGCATTTT. This rearrangement joins TRBV6-5 to TRBJ1-5, with a tentative D call TRBD1 (6 bases). The CDR3 contains 14 residues. Germline V gene lookup returns CDR1 MNHEY and CDR2 SVGAGI. Deletions cut 7 bases from V and 6 bases from J, with 16 bases between.

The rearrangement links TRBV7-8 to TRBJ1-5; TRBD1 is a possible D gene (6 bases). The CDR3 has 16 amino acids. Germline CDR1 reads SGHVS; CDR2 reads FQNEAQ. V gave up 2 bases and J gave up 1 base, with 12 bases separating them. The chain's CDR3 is CASSLQGGASNQPQHF. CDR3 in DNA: TGTGCCAGCAGCTTACAAGGGGGGGCAAGCAATCAGCCCCAGCATTTT.

The CDR3 coding sequence is TGTGCCAGCAGCTTAACGTTGAGACAGGGGGCGTTATATAATTCACCCCTCCACTTT. Protein sequence: CASSLTLRQGALYNSPLHF. The rearrangement uses TRBV7-3 and TRBJ1-6; 10 bases are shared with TRBD1. Trimming removed 0 bases from V and 4 bases from J; junction bases left unmatched: 9. There are 19 residues in the CDR3. Germline V gene data show CDR1 as SGHTA and CDR2 as FQGTGA.

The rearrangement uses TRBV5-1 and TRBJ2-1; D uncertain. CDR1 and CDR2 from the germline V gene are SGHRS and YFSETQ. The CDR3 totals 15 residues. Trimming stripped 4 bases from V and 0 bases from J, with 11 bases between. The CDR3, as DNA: TGCGCCAGCAGCCCCCGGGTCCTCTCCTACAATGAGCAGTTCTTC. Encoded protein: CASSPRVLSYNEQFF.

The CDR3 is CSVVLPGQINEKLFF. CDR3 DNA sequence: TGCAGCGTTGTTCTTCCGGGACAGATAAATGAAAAACTGTTTTTT. V and J are TRBV29-1 and TRBJ1-4; the match to TRBD1 covers 7 bases. This CDR3 contains 15 residues. Germline CDR1 and CDR2: SQVTM and ANQGSEA. Trimming cost V 4 bases and J 5 bases; bases outside gene matches: 10. Full variable domain (rest looked up from reference TRBV29-1 and TRBJ1-4): SAVISQKPSRDICQRGTSLTIQCQVDSQVTMMFWYRQQPGQSLTLIATANQGSEATYESGFVIDKFPISRPNLTFSTLTVSNMSPEDSSIYLCSVVLPGQINEKLFFGSGTQLSVL.